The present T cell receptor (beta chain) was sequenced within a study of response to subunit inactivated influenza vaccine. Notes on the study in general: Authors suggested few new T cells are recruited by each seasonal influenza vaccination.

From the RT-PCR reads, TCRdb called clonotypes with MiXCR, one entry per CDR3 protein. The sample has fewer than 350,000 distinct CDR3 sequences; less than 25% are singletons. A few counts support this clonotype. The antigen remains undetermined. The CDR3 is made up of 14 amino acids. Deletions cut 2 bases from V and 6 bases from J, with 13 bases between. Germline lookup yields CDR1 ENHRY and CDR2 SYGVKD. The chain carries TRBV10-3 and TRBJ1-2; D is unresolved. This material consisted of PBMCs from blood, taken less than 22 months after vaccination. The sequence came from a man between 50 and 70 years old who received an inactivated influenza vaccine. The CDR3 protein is CAISEREDWNGYTF. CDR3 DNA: TGTGCCATCAGTGAGAGGGAAGATTGGAATGGCTACACCTTC.